The sequence of this T cell receptor (beta chain) was determined in a study of blood T cells in healthy people across ages. The CDR3 runs 12 residues. The V gene lost 3 bases and the J gene lost 6 bases, with 8 bases spanning the gap. Only one count was recorded for this clonotype. Its antigen is undetermined. Broader study findings: Measured against age, TCR beta diversity per million T cells decreased in a roughly linear manner.

PBMCs were isolated at a quantity of at least 6.5 million per sample. A second PCR of 7 to 11 cycles used a sample-barcoded 5' primer and a J-beta primer mix. TCRdb itself ran the 5' RACE reads through MiXCR, one entry per CDR3 protein. Found here are roughly 730,000 distinct CDR3 sequences, roughly 56% of them singletons; the top ten hold more than 25%. The source of this sequence is a man aged 40-49 years in good health. The sequenced material came from blood. The chain uses TRBV12-3 or TRBV12-4 and TRBJ1-1; a weak D match, TRBD1 (5 bases). CDR3 DNA: TGTGCCAGCAGTTTGGGGGAGGCTGAAGCTTTCTTT. Amino acid sequence: CASSLGEAEAFF.